This paragraph reports one TCR beta chain. Antigen specificity is unknown. The sample comes from a study of cytomegalovirus exposure and HLA in healthy donors. Whole-study context: Early released data had about 80 million unique TCRs, all coming from HLA-typed donors. Study-wide points: Researchers reported that a few CMV-associated chains were confirmed in vitro as CMV antigen-specific. Researchers reported in a later analysis that a missense DCLRE1C variant was tied to TCR beta V- and J-gene trimming. Of the V segments, some could not be distinguished, including TRBV6-2 and TRBV6-3, and were excluded.

CDR1 MNHEY and CDR2 SVGAGI come from the germline V gene. Trimming cost V 7 bases and J 4 bases; bases outside gene matches: 5. This CDR3 has 14 amino acids. The PCR made use of 60 Vbeta and 13 Jbeta primers. Clones were read by immunoSEQ multiplex PCR, and TCRdb kept only the in-frame ones, dropping some. This table has some 160,000 clones, about three quarters appearing once. The gene calls are TRBV6-5 and TRBJ1-5, with 9 bases lining up with TRBD1. The sample was PBMCs. This TCR came from a woman in her forties in good health and CMV-seronegative. This CDR3 is CASKLTGGNQPQHF. The DNA for the CDR3 is TGTGCCAGCAAACTGACAGGGGGAAATCAGCCCCAGCATTTT.